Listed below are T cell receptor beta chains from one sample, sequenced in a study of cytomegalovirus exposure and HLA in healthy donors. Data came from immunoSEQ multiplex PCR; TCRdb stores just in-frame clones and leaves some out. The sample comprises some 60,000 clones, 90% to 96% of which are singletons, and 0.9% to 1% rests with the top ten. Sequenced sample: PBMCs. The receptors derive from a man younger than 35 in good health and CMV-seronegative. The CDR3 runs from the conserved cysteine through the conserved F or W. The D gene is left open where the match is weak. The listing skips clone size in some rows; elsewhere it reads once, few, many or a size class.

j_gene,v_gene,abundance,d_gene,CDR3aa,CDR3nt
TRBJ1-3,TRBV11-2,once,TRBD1,CASSLTGGRGDTIYF,TGTGCCAGCAGCCTTACAGGGGGCAGAGGGGACACCATATATTTT
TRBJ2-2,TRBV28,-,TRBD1,CASMQTGGTGELFF,TGTGCCAGCATGCAGACAGGGGGCACCGGGGAGCTGTTTTTT
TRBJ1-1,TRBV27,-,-,CASSLSRKAGVIAEAFF,TGTGCCAGCAGTTTATCGCGGAAGGCAGGGGTTATAGCTGAAGCTTTCTTT
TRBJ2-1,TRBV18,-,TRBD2,CASSTGLAANNEQFF,TGTGCCAGCTCAACGGGACTAGCGGCCAACAATGAGCAGTTCTTC
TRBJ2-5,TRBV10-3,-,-,CATKQGSQETQYF,TGTGCCACCAAACAGGGATCCCAAGAGACCCAGTACTTC
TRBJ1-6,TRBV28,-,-,CASSFERADSPLHF,TGTGCCAGCAGTTTCGAAAGAGCGGATTCACCCCTCCACTTT
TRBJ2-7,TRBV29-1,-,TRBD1,CSVVGTGESDYEQYF,TGCAGCGTCGTCGGGACAGGGGAGTCAGATTACGAGCAGTACTTC
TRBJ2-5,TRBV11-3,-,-,CASSSPPTDSQETQYF,TGTGCCAGCAGCTCCCCGCCCACAGACAGCCAAGAGACCCAGTACTTC
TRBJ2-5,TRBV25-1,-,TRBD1,CASSDSGGWETQYF,TGTGCCAGCAGTGACTCAGGGGGCTGGGAGACCCAGTACTTC
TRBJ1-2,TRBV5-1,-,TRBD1,CASSLGGSQGAYGYTF,TGCGCCAGCAGCTTGGGGGGCTCGCAGGGGGCCTATGGCTACACCTTC
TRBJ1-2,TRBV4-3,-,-,CASSQTTHSSDGYTF,TGCGCCAGCAGCCAGACGACACACTCCTCCGATGGCTACACCTTC
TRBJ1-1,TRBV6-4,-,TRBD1,CASSADRPPNTEAFF,TGTGCCAGCAGTGCGGACAGGCCACCGAACACTGAAGCTTTCTTT
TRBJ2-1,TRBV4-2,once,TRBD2,CASSQDFTSGSGNEQFF,TGTGCCAGCAGCCAAGATTTCACTAGCGGGAGTGGCAATGAGCAGTTCTTC